The 20 T cell receptor beta chains in this list originate from one sample, sequenced in a study of cytomegalovirus exposure and HLA in healthy donors. Generated by immunoSEQ multiplex PCR, the TCRdb table keeps only in-frame clones and is missing some. The sample records 150,000 to 200,000 clones, roughly 96% being singletons. Sequencing was performed on PBMCs. These TCRs come from a woman between 18 and 30 years old in good health and CMV-seronegative.

The chain recombines TRBV5-6 with TRBJ1-6; 7 bases align to TRBD1. J was trimmed by 13 bases and V by 7 bases; bases with no gene match: 17. Looked up from germline, CDR1 is SGHDT and CDR2 is YYEEEE. The CDR3 extends over 15 amino acids. The CDR3 bases are TGTGCCAGCGGTTTGTATACAGGGGACCATAGGCCCCTCCACTTT. Translation gives CASGLYTGDHRPLHF.

The chain is built from TRBV6-1 and TRBJ1-4; 8 nucleotides match TRBD1. After removal of 6 bases from V and 7 bases from J, the junction contained 7 bases not matched to a gene. Germline V gene data show CDR1 as MNHNS and CDR2 as SASEGT. CDR3 size: 14 residues. The DNA for the CDR3 is TGTGCCAGCAGGGCTACAGGGGGTTCTGAAAAACTGTTTTTT. Residues: CASRATGGSEKLFF.

J is TRBJ1-2 and V is TRBV6-5; maybe TRBD1 (5 bases). CDR3 length equals 15 residues. The germline V gene encodes CDR1 MNHEY and CDR2 SVGAGI. V gave up 5 bases and J gave up 6 bases, with 19 bases separating them. CDR3 in amino acids: CASSNPTEGYHGYTF. Here the CDR3 DNA reads TGTGCCAGCAGTAACCCTACGGAGGGGTATCATGGCTACACCTTC.

V and J are TRBV6-4 and TRBJ2-2, with a tentative D call TRBD2 (5 bases). Germline values: CDR1 MRHNA, CDR2 SNTAGT. The CDR3 sequence is 14 residues long. Trimming pared 5 bases from V and 1 base from J, leaving 8 bases between. As DNA, the CDR3 is TGTGCCAGCAGTCTCGGGGTGAACACCGGGGAGCTGTTTTTT. This translates into CASSLGVNTGELFF.

The V and J genes are TRBV25-1 and TRBJ2-1; TRBD1 might be the D (5 bases). Germline V gene data show CDR1 as MGHDK and CDR2 as SYGVNS. The CDR3 runs to 12 residues. The germline V and J ends were trimmed by 2 bases and 8 bases, with 7 bases remaining between them. The CDR3: CASSEQGYEQFF. The CDR3 DNA is TGTGCCAGCAGTGAACAGGGTTATGAGCAGTTCTTC.

J is TRBJ1-2 and V is TRBV5-1; possibly TRBD1 for D (5 bases). CDR1 and CDR2 from the germline V gene are SGHRS and YFSETQ. The CDR3 runs 15 residues. V shed 0 bases and J shed 0 bases, with 9 bases lying between them. In DNA, the CDR3 is TGCGCCAGCAGCTTGGCCGCAGGGTCTAACTATGGCTACACCTTC. This codes for CASSLAAGSNYGYTF.

The J gene is TRBJ2-7, the V gene TRBV7-2; 7 nucleotides agree with TRBD1. This CDR3 is built from 14 residues. V shed 1 base, J shed 4 bases, and the junction held 4 bases outside the gene matches. CDR1 SGHTA and CDR2 FQGNSA come from the germline V gene. The chain's CDR3 is CASSLGTGVYEQYF. CDR3 sequence (DNA): TGTGCCAGCAGCTTAGGCACAGGGGTGTACGAGCAGTACTTC. The whole variable domain, remainder taken from reference TRBV7-2 and TRBJ2-7, is GAGVSQSPSNKVTEKGKDVELRCDPISGHTALYWYRQSLGQGLEFLIYFQGNSAPDKSGLPSDRFSAERTGGSVSTLTIQRTQQEDSAVYLCASSLGTGVYEQYFGPGTRLTVT.

The gene calls are TRBV7-2 and TRBJ1-6; a weak D match, TRBD1 (5 bases). Germline lookup yields CDR1 SGHTA and CDR2 FQGNSA. Between the trimmed V and J ends, which lost 8 bases and 0 bases, there was a span of 11 bases. The CDR3 is 15 residues long. CDR3 sequence: CASASTVSYNSPLHF. In DNA form, the CDR3 reads TGTGCCAGCGCCTCGACAGTCTCCTATAATTCACCCCTCCACTTT.

The gene calls are TRBV14 and TRBJ2-2, with D possibly TRBD2 on 7 matching bases. The CDR3 covers 17 residues. Per the germline V gene, CDR1 is SGHDN and CDR2 is FVKESK. Trimming stripped 3 bases from V and 5 bases from J, with 19 bases between. CDR3 protein: CASSHHRGAKGTGELFF. CDR3 in DNA: TGTGCCAGCAGCCATCATCGGGGGGCAAAGGGAACCGGGGAGCTGTTTTTT. The full variable domain, completed using reference TRBV14 and TRBJ2-2, is EAGVTQFPSHSVIEKGQTVTLRCDPISGHDNLYWYRRVMGKEIKFLLHFVKESKQDESGMPNNRFLAERTGGTYSTLKVQPAELEDSGVYFCASSHHRGAKGTGELFFGEGSRLTVL.

The chain carries TRBV4-3 and TRBJ2-3; D may be TRBD1 (5 bases). V lost 1 base and J 6 bases, leaving 14 bases between the germline ends. The CDR3 spans 15 residues. In germline, CDR1 is LGHNA, CDR2 YSLEER. In DNA, the CDR3 is TGCGCCAGCAGCCAAGGTGGGGTATCAGGGGATACGCAGTATTTT. It encodes CASSQGGVSGDTQYF.

The rearrangement uses TRBV4-1 and TRBJ2-1; perhaps TRBD2 as D (6 bases). CDR3 length: 20 amino acids. From germline, CDR1 is MGHRA and CDR2 YSYEKL. V dropped 1 base and J dropped 0 bases, with 22 bases sitting between them. CDR3 protein: CASSQVSRAFGGSSYNEQFF. The CDR3 DNA reads TGCGCCAGCAGCCAAGTTTCCCGCGCCTTCGGGGGAAGCTCCTACAATGAGCAGTTCTTC.

The V gene is TRBV6-6, the J gene TRBJ1-6, with D possibly being TRBD1 (5 bases). V was clipped by 0 bases and J by 7 bases, with 10 bases between them. CDR3 length: 15 amino acids. Germline CDR1 MNHNY, CDR2 SVGAGI (reference sequence). CDR3 residues: CASSYSSQGNSPLHF. CDR3 sequence (DNA): TGTGCCAGCAGTTACTCGAGTCAGGGAAATTCACCCCTCCACTTT.

The rearrangement links TRBV2 to TRBJ1-5, with 10 bases matching TRBD1. The germline V gene encodes CDR1 SNHLY and CDR2 FYNNEI. This CDR3 is 15 amino acids long. The ends lost 3 bases at V and 5 bases at J; junction bases unmatched: 4. CDR3 residues: CASSEETGGHQPQHF. CDR3 in DNA: TGTGCCAGCAGTGAGGAGACAGGGGGCCATCAGCCCCAGCATTTT. Full variable domain (missing parts from reference TRBV2 and TRBJ1-5): EPEVTQTPSHQVTQMGQEVILRCVPISNHLYFYWYRQILGQKVEFLVSFYNNEISEKSEIFDDQFSVERPDGSNFTLKIRSTKLEDSAMYFCASSEETGGHQPQHFGDGTRLSIL.

In its sample, this clone was seen once. The V call is TRBV5-6, the J call TRBJ1-1, with no clear D. V gave up 1 base and J gave up 7 bases, with 14 bases separating them. The CDR3 loop spans 14 amino acids. Germline CDR1 and CDR2: SGHDT and YYEEEE. DNA of the CDR3: TGTGCCAGCAGCTTGAAACCCGGTGGTGGTGAAGCTTTCTTT. Encoded protein: CASSLKPGGGEAFF.

This rearrangement joins TRBV4-3 to TRBJ2-1; perhaps TRBD1 as D (6 bases). This CDR3 contains 13 residues. The germline V gene has CDR1 LGHNA and CDR2 YSLEER. Trimming took off 1 base at V and 7 bases at J, with 8 bases between the two ends. CDR3: CASSQGGPNEQFF. CDR3 in DNA: TGCGCCAGCAGCCAAGGGGGGCCGAATGAGCAGTTCTTC.

The chain recombines TRBV15 with TRBJ1-1, with D possibly being TRBD1 (6 bases). Germline V lookup: CDR1 LNHNV, CDR2 YYDKDF (reference sequence). The CDR3 length is 15 residues. V dropped 5 bases and J dropped 4 bases, with 17 bases sitting between them. The CDR3 reads CATSGHKSGVTEAFF. CDR3 nucleotide sequence: TGTGCCACCAGCGGACACAAATCAGGGGTCACTGAAGCTTTCTTT.

This chain joins TRBV11-1 and TRBJ2-1; perhaps TRBD2 as D (5 bases). Trimming cost V 5 bases and J 10 bases, with 15 bases left between them. The CDR3 consists of 13 residues. Germline CDR1 reads SGHAT; CDR2 reads FQDESV (reference sequence). The CDR3 spells CASSPREGREQFF. The CDR3 nucleotides read TGTGCCAGCAGCCCCCGTGAGGGCCGAGAGCAGTTCTTC.

The chain is built from TRBV6-1 and TRBJ2-1; 9 bases fit TRBD1. Germline values: CDR1 MNHNS, CDR2 SASEGT. The CDR3 covers 13 residues. The V and J ends lost 6 bases and 8 bases, in that order; junction bases with no gene match: 5. The CDR3 region has the DNA TGTGCCAGCAGACCGACAGGGGGACATGAGCAGTTCTTC. Its protein product is CASRPTGGHEQFF.

The chain recombines TRBV19 with TRBJ2-5, with D hard to call. Per the germline V gene, CDR1 is LNHDA and CDR2 is SQIVND (reference sequence). This CDR3 region has 15 residues. Trimming took off 3 bases at V and 4 bases at J, with 15 bases between the two ends. The CDR3 nucleotides are TGTGCCAGTAGTATTTACGGCGGTGCCCCAGAGACCCAGTACTTC. Protein product: CASSIYGGAPETQYF.

The rearrangement links TRBV18 to TRBJ1-3; D gene ambiguous. The germline gives CDR1 KGHSH, CDR2 LQKENI. Trimming took 3 bases from V and 1 from J, leaving 7 bases between them. This CDR3 is built from 14 residues. This CDR3 reads CASSPQSSGNTIYF. The CDR3 nucleotides read TGTGCCAGCTCACCCCAGTCTTCTGGAAACACCATATATTTT. The full variable domain, completed using reference TRBV18 and TRBJ1-3, is NAGVMQNPRHLVRRRGQEARLRCSPMKGHSHVYWYRQLPEEGLKFMVYLQKENIIDESGMPKERFSAEFPKEGPSILRIQQVVRGDSAAYFCASSPQSSGNTIYFGEGSWLTVV.